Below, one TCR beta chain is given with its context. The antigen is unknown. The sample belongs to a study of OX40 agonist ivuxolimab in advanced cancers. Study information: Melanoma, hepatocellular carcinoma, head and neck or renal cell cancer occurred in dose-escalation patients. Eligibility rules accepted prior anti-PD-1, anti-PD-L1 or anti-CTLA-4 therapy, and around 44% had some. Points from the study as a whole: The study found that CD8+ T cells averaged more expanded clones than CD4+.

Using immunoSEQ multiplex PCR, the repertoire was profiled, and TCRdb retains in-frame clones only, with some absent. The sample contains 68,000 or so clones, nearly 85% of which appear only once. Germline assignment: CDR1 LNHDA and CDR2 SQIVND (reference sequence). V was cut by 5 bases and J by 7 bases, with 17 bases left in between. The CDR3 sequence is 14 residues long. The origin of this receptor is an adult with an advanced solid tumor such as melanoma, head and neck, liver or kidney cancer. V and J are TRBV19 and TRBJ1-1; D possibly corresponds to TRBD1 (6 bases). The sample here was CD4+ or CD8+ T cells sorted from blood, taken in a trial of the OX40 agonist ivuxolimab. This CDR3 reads CASSGTRGNIEAFF. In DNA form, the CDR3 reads TGTGCCAGTAGTGGCACGAGGGGGAATATTGAAGCTTTCTTT.